These T cell receptor beta chains were read from a single sample in a study of T cell repertoires in cytomegalovirus infection. TCRdb itself ran the reads through MiXCR, one entry per CDR3 protein. This table holds 490,000 or so distinct CDR3 sequences, about 11% found once. Sequencing was carried out using PBMCs. Receptors were obtained from a human donor in good health (CMV status not recorded). Some clones in this sample may be carry-over from other donors' samples. The CDR3 runs from the conserved cysteine through the conserved F or W. A D gene is named only where the DNA matches it firmly.

V	J	D	CDR3
TRBV28	TRBJ1-2	-	CASSFSTEIYGYTF
TRBV6-6	TRBJ1-2	-	CATLGEGNSNYGYTF
TRBV14	TRBJ1-4	-	CASSQGLGATNEKLFF
TRBV11-2	TRBJ2-3	TRBD2	CASSSGTSGGLVDTQYF
TRBV28	TRBJ1-1	-	CASSRDTQNTEAFF
TRBV2	TRBJ2-6	TRBD2	CASSEFAGGSGANVLTF
TRBV20-1	TRBJ2-5	TRBD2	CSAKGTSGRPRRETQYF
TRBV20-1	TRBJ1-1	-	CSAGQTAENTEGFF
TRBV20-1	TRBJ2-5	-	CSARLVETQYF
TRBV28	TRBJ2-1	-	CASSQNSVAQFF
TRBV7-3	TRBJ1-1	-	CASSLKAGENTEAFF